The rows below give T cell receptor beta chains drawn from one sample of a study of identical twins. TCRdb re-analysed the 5' RACE reads in MiXCR, keeping a single row per CDR3 protein. The sample lists around 530,000 distinct CDR3 sequences, around 15% occurring once. Another study also made use of these data, one on yellow fever vaccine responses in identical twins.

The sequencing input was CD4+ T cells sorted from blood. Receptors originate from a woman between 18 and 29 years old in good health. The CDR3 runs from the conserved cysteine through the conserved F or W. A D gene is named only where the DNA matches it firmly. Size tells how often a clone was seen (once, few, many) or the class of an expanded clone, and some rows leave it out.

d_call clone_size j_call v_call cdr3_nt cdr3_aa
. . TRBJ1-2 TRBV7-8 TGTGCCAGCAGTCTAGAAGGAGGGACTAACTATGGCTACACCTTC CASSLEGGTNYGYTF
TRBD1 . TRBJ2-7 TRBV5-6 TGTGCCAGCAGCTTTCAAGGGACAGGCTCCTACGAGCAGTACTTC CASSFQGTGSYEQYF
. few TRBJ2-3 TRBV7-8 TGTGCCAGCAGCTCCTTTGCGGATACGCAGTATTTT CASSSFADTQYF
TRBD2 . TRBJ2-1 TRBV7-2 TGTGCCAGCAGCAGTACTAGCGGGATTTACAATGAGCAGTTCTTC CASSSTSGIYNEQFF
TRBD2 few TRBJ2-1 TRBV7-2 TGTGCCAGCATACAAGCGGGGGGGGGGTACAATGAGCAGTTCTTC CASIQAGGGYNEQFF
. . TRBJ2-1 TRBV12-3/TRBV12-4 TGTGCCAGCAGTTTTCTAGGAGGGGAGCGGGTCTACAATGAGCAGTTCTTC CASSFLGGERVYNEQFF
TRBD1 . TRBJ1-1 TRBV29-1 TGCAGCGGTGCGGGACAGAGGGGCACTGAAGCTTTCTTT CSGAGQRGTEAFF
. few TRBJ1-2 TRBV3-1 TGTGCCAGCAGCCAAGTGAGGTTTGGCTACACCTTC CASSQVRFGYTF
. . TRBJ2-5 TRBV20-1 TGCAGTGCTAGAGAGCTAGGAGGAGCGCCCCAAGAGACCCAGTACTTC CSARELGGAPQETQYF
. . TRBJ2-7 TRBV5-1 TGCGCCAGCAGCTTGGAGGGGGTAGGAGGGGTTGACAGCGAGCAGTACTTC CASSLEGVGGVDSEQYF
TRBD2 . TRBJ2-1 TRBV12-3/TRBV12-4 TGTGCCAGCGGACTAGCGGGAGTTGATGAGCAGTTCTTC CASGLAGVDEQFF
. . TRBJ2-1 TRBV11-2 TGTGCCAGCAGGGACGGGATCTACAATGAGCAGTTCTTC CASRDGIYNEQFF
. . TRBJ2-1 TRBV2 TGTGCCAGCAGGCTAGCAGTCTACAATGAGCAGTTCTTC CASRLAVYNEQFF
. . TRBJ2-1 TRBV2 TGTGCCAGCAGTATAGGGGGGACTGAGCAGTTCTTC CASSIGGTEQFF
. many TRBJ2-1 TRBV5-1 TGCGCCAGCAGCTCTGGGCGGAGAAACAATGAGCAGTTCTTC CASSSGRRNNEQFF
TRBD1 few TRBJ2-7 TRBV9 TGTGCCAGCAGCAAGACCGGGACAGGGAACATACAGTACTTC CASSKTGTGNIQYF
TRBD2 . TRBJ2-2 TRBV19 TGTGCCAGTAGTCCCTTGAGCGGGAGCGGGGAGCTGTTTTTT CASSPLSGSGELFF
. . TRBJ2-1 TRBV3-1 TGTGCCAGCAGCCAAGGGACGGGACGGCCTAAGGGAGCAAATGAGCAGTTCTTC CASSQGTGRPKGANEQFF
TRBD1 few TRBJ2-1 TRBV18 TGTGCCAGCTCACCACAGGGGGCTGGTCACTACAATGAGCAGTTCTTC CASSPQGAGHYNEQFF
. few TRBJ2-3 TRBV5-1 TGCGCCAGCAGCTATACTAGCACAGATACGCAGTATTTT CASSYTSTDTQYF
TRBD1 . TRBJ2-3 TRBV12-3/TRBV12-4 TGTGCCAGCAGTCCTTTTCAGGGGGCTACAGATACGCAGTATTTT CASSPFQGATDTQYF
. few TRBJ2-6 TRBV20-1 TGCAGTGCCAGGAAGTCTGGGGCCAACGTCCTGACTTTC CSARKSGANVLTF
. few TRBJ2-3 TRBV6-1 TGTGCCAGCAGAGGCCAGGCTAGCACAGATACGCAGTATTTT CASRGQASTDTQYF
. few TRBJ2-7 TRBV7-9 TGTGCCAGCAGCAGAGGGGCTGCGTCCCCCTACGAGCAGTACTTC CASSRGAASPYEQYF
TRBD1 few TRBJ2-1 TRBV18 TGTGCCAGCTCACCTTTCCGGGACAGGCTATACAATGAGCAGTTCTTC CASSPFRDRLYNEQFF
TRBD2 many TRBJ2-3 TRBV12-3/TRBV12-4 TGTGCCAGTAGTTTTGGAGGTAGCGGGAGTCTTACGCAGTATTTT CASSFGGSGSLTQYF
. . TRBJ1-3 TRBV9 TGTGCCAGCAGGCCGAAGGACTCTGGAAACACCATATATTTT CASRPKDSGNTIYF
. many TRBJ2-5 TRBV12-3/TRBV12-4 TGTGCCAGCGGTCCGGACCAAGAGACCCAGTACTTC CASGPDQETQYF
. many TRBJ2-1 TRBV2 TGTGCCAGCACTAGCGAGGGGTTGGTTATAAAAGAGCAGTTCTTC CASTSEGLVIKEQFF
. . TRBJ2-3 TRBV7-8 TGTGCCATAGCCAGGGGCTGGGGAGGCACAGATACGCAGTATTTT CAIARGWGGTDTQYF
TRBD1 few TRBJ2-7 TRBV12-3/TRBV12-4 TGTGCCAGCAGAGGACAGGGTGGCTTATCGGAGCAGTACTTC CASRGQGGLSEQYF
. . TRBJ2-3 TRBV2 TGTGCCAGCAGTGAAGTAGTGCAGGGTCACACAGTTGAAGATACGCAGTATTTT CASSEVVQGHTVEDTQYF
TRBD2 few TRBJ2-2 TRBV28 TGTGCCAGCAGCTCCCGTGACTGGGCGGGAGGCACCGGGGAGCTGTTTTTT CASSSRDWAGGTGELFF
TRBD2 . TRBJ2-2 TRBV12-3/TRBV12-4 TGTGCCAGCAGCCCTGGGAGGGCCACCGGGGAGCTGTTTTTT CASSPGRATGELFF
. . TRBJ1-2 TRBV5-6 TGTGCCAGCAGCTTGGAGAGGGAAGGCTACACCTTC CASSLEREGYTF
TRBD2 few TRBJ2-1 TRBV3-1 TGTGCCAGCAGCCCCCAGACGTTACTAGCGGGAACCGGCACGTTCTTC CASSPQTLLAGTGTFF
. . TRBJ2-7 TRBV20-1 TGCAGTGCTAGAGTGGCAGGGGTTCACGAGCAGTACTTC CSARVAGVHEQYF
. . TRBJ1-4 TRBV10-3 TGTGCCATCAGTGAGTCTAACTGGGAAAAACTGTTTTTT CAISESNWEKLFF
TRBD2 many TRBJ2-1 TRBV3-1 TGTGCCAGCAGCCTAAGCGGGAGGGCGTACAATGAGCAGTTCTTC CASSLSGRAYNEQFF
TRBD1 few TRBJ2-1 TRBV5-1 TGCGCCAGCAGCTTGTCCGGGACAGGCTACAATGAGCAGTTCTTC CASSLSGTGYNEQFF
TRBD1 . TRBJ2-1 TRBV29-1 TGCAGCGTGTATCGGACAGGTTCCTACAATGAGCAGTTCTTC CSVYRTGSYNEQFF
. many TRBJ2-7 TRBV5-1 TGCGCCAGCAGCTTGGGGAATTACGAGCAGTACTTC CASSLGNYEQYF
. . TRBJ2-5 TRBV27 TGTGCCAGCAGTTCCAGGCCGTTCCAAGAGACCCAGTACTTC CASSSRPFQETQYF
. . TRBJ2-1 TRBV21-1 TGTGCCAGCAGACCCGACCGGGACTCAGACTCCTACAATGAGCAGTTCTTC CASRPDRDSDSYNEQFF
. few TRBJ1-1 TRBV12-3/TRBV12-4 TGTGCCAGCAGTGTACAGGGTTTTGCTGAAGCTTTCTTT CASSVQGFAEAFF
TRBD2 . TRBJ2-1 TRBV29-1 TGCAGCGTTCACAGGACTAGCGGGAATGAGCAGTTCTTC CSVHRTSGNEQFF
. . TRBJ2-3 TRBV6-5 TGTGCCAGCAGTTGCTCGATTAAGTCAGATACGCAGTATTTT CASSCSIKSDTQYF
. . TRBJ2-5 TRBV10-1 TGCGCCAGCAGCCATGACAGGACGAATCAAGAGACCCAGTACTTC CASSHDRTNQETQYF
. . TRBJ2-1 TRBV15 TGTGCCACCAGTCCCGAGTTGGTCGGCAATGAGCAGTTCTTC CATSPELVGNEQFF
. few TRBJ1-5 TRBV14 TGTGCCAGCAGCCCCGGAGGTGGGACCCAGCATTTT CASSPGGGTQHF
TRBD2 many TRBJ2-1 TRBV5-6 TGTGCCAGCAGCTTGGCCTTGGGACTAGCGGGAGGGCCGACCTACAATGAGCAGTTCTTC CASSLALGLAGGPTYNEQFF
TRBD2 few TRBJ2-1 TRBV11-1 TGTGCCAGCAGCATTAAACCCGGGACTAGCGGTCCGTACAATGAGCAGTTCTTC CASSIKPGTSGPYNEQFF
TRBD2 many TRBJ2-1 TRBV6-1 TGTGCCATCGGGACTAGCGGGGGATACAATGAGCAGTTCTTC CAIGTSGGYNEQFF
. few TRBJ1-1 TRBV2 TGTGCCAGCAGCCCCCGAAGAGCTGAAGCTTTCTTT CASSPRRAEAFF
. . TRBJ2-2 TRBV24-1 TGTGCCACCAGTGACCCCCCGGGTAGGGGGAGCACCGGGGAGCTGTTTTTT CATSDPPGRGSTGELFF
. few TRBJ2-7 TRBV12-3/TRBV12-4 TGTGCCAGCAGACACAGCGGAACCTACGAGCAGTACTTC CASRHSGTYEQYF
. . TRBJ2-3 TRBV12-3/TRBV12-4 TGTGCCAGCAGTATCCTTCCAGATACGCAGTATTTT CASSILPDTQYF
. . TRBJ2-2 TRBV7-8 TGTGCCAGCAGCTTAGCTGGGGCTCTCACCGGGGAGCTGTTTTTT CASSLAGALTGELFF
TRBD2 . TRBJ2-1 TRBV12-3/TRBV12-4 TGTGCCAGCAGTTTAAAGGTGAAGCTAGCGGGCAGATTTAGCTCCTACAATGAGCAGTTCTTC CASSLKVKLAGRFSSYNEQFF
TRBD1 . TRBJ2-1 TRBV10-1 TGCGCCAGCAGTTCCGGGACAGGGAGGAATGAGCAGTTCTTC CASSSGTGRNEQFF